Listed below are T cell receptor beta chains from one sample, sequenced in a study of blood T cell repertoires in COVID-19. Libraries were prepared by immunoSEQ multiplex PCR; TCRdb keeps only in-frame clonotypes and omits some of them. The sample lists under 55,000 clones, roughly 86% occurring once. Sequencing was done on a sample of peripheral blood. The receptor source for this set is a man aged 35 to 55 with active COVID-19. CDR3s include the opening cysteine and the closing phenylalanine or tryptophan. Fields, in order: J gene, D gene, V gene, CDR3 protein. The D gene is left open where the match is weak.

>TRBJ2-7|TRBD2|TRBV19
CATRLAGGRHEQYF
>TRBJ2-5|TRBD1|TRBV27
CASSLSYRDSLQETQYF
>TRBJ2-5|.|TRBV10-2
CASSGSGETQYF
>TRBJ1-4|TRBD1|TRBV10-3
CATAPRQGNEKLFF
>TRBJ2-7|.|TRBV10-3
CAISQGGGATYEQYF
>TRBJ1-1|.|TRBV30
CAWSALADTEAFF
>TRBJ2-7|TRBD2|TRBV4-2
CASSLGGTSGSYEQYF
>TRBJ2-2|TRBD2|TRBV6-6
CASIGLAGPRTGELFF
>TRBJ2-1|TRBD2|TRBV13
CASSSGAGTSPYNEQFF
>TRBJ2-7|TRBD1|TRBV7-3
CASSPGQEYEQYF
>TRBJ1-2|TRBD1|TRBV7-8
CASSSRTGNYGYTF
>TRBJ2-5|TRBD2|TRBV7-3
CASSFFSGETQYF
>TRBJ1-2|.|TRBV6-5
CATQTANYGYTF
>TRBJ2-2|.|TRBV9
CASSVAHFARTGELFF
>TRBJ2-2|.|TRBV7-9
CASRRGTLNTGELFF